This entry concerns a single TCR beta chain. The antigen is unknown. CDR3 size: 17 residues. Per germline, CDR1 LGHDT and CDR2 YNNKEL (reference sequence). V lost 1 base, J lost 8 bases, and 12 bases stayed unmatched. Only in-frame clones appear in the TCRdb table, and some are missing; sequencing was by immunoSEQ multiplex PCR. The table shows over 100,000 clones, with approximately 86% occurring only once. These data come from a study of T cell responses to AZD1222 COVID-19 vaccine. Study-wide findings and caveats: Nearly half of the spike-specific TCRs reportedly recognize variant regions that carry no mutations.

The gene calls are TRBV3-1 (or the pseudogene TRBV3-2) and TRBJ1-5; TRBD1 matches at 9 bases. The sequence was obtained from an adult who received the MenACWY meningococcal vaccine as a control. The specimen was peripheral blood, collected 28 days after the second dose of the MenACWY control vaccine. In DNA form, the CDR3 reads TGTGCCAGCAGCCAAGGGGGACAGGGCGGTAGCGGGAAGCCCCAGCATTTT. Residues: CASSQGGQGGSGKPQHF.